This TCR beta chain was sequenced during a study of blood T cell repertoires in COVID-19. Some clones are missing from TCRdb's copy, which holds only in-frame ones; the method was immunoSEQ multiplex PCR. This sample has around 78,000 clones, with about 92% found just once. Trimming at V came to 5 bases and at J to 6 bases, leaving 19 bases not matched to a gene. This CDR3 contains 17 residues. Per germline, CDR1 SGHNT and CDR2 YYREEE (reference sequence). The source material was peripheral blood. The TCR comes from a woman aged 50 to 60 in a cohort sampled during active COVID-19. The gene calls are TRBV5-4 and TRBJ2-7; 8 bases agree with TRBD2. The CDR3 DNA sequence: TGTGCCAGCAGTTCGCGTAGTAGCGGGACCTCCCTCCGCGAGCAGTACTTC. Residues: CASSSRSSGTSLREQYF.